The 6 T cell receptor beta chains below all came from one sample that was sequenced in a study of blood T cell repertoires in COVID-19. Assay: immunoSEQ multiplex PCR; the TCRdb copy retains only in-frame clones and omits some. The sample contains around 98,000 clones, approximately 79% of which appear only once. Specimen: peripheral blood. These receptors came from a man in his 70s with active or convalescent COVID-19.

This rearrangement joins TRBV19 to TRBJ2-3; perhaps TRBD2 as D (5 bases). Per germline, CDR1 LNHDA and CDR2 SQIVND (reference sequence). The CDR3 is 14 residues long. Trimming removed 3 bases from V and 2 bases from J, with 9 bases in between. The CDR3 spells CASSMGLATDTQYF. Written as DNA, the CDR3 is TGTGCCAGTAGTATGGGCCTAGCCACAGATACGCAGTATTTT. The whole variable domain, filled in from reference TRBV19 and TRBJ2-3, reads DGGITQSPKYLFRKEGQNVTLSCEQNLNHDAMYWYRQDPGQGLRLIYYSQIVNDFQKGDIAEGYSVSREKKESFPLTVTSAQKNPTAFYLCASSMGLATDTQYFGPGTRLTVL.

This clone was seen more than once but under ten times. The CDR3 protein is CASSLSRRVSSDTQYF. CDR3 bases: TGTGCCAGCAGCTTATCGCGCAGGGTATCTTCAGATACGCAGTATTTT. The chain has TRBV11-3 and TRBJ2-3; D perhaps matches TRBD1 (5 bases). This CDR3 comprises 16 residues. Deletions cut 2 bases from V and 4 bases from J, with 16 bases between. Germline V gene lookup returns CDR1 SGHNT and CDR2 YENEEA.

This clone appeared once. The chain recombines TRBV18 with TRBJ1-2; TRBD1 is a possible D gene (6 bases). CDR1 is KGHSH and CDR2 is LQKENI in the germline V gene. The CDR3 extends over 13 amino acids. With 6 bases removed from V and 2 bases from J, the gap between germline ends came to 10 bases. The CDR3: CASSPDRNYGYTF. The DNA of the CDR3 is TGTGCCAGCTCTCCGGACAGAAACTATGGCTACACCTTC. The full variable domain, completed using reference TRBV18 and TRBJ1-2, is NAGVMQNPRHLVRRRGQEARLRCSPMKGHSHVYWYRQLPEEGLKFMVYLQKENIIDESGMPKERFSAEFPKEGPSILRIQQVVRGDSAAYFCASSPDRNYGYTFGSGTRLTVV.

This clone came up a few times. The chain couples TRBV7-6 to TRBJ2-5, with 13 bases aligning to TRBD2. Germline assignment: CDR1 SGHVS and CDR2 FNYEAQ. The CDR3 is 17 residues long. The V gene end was trimmed by 0 bases and the J gene end by 5 bases; junction bases not matched to a gene: 6. The CDR3 is CASSLAQLAGGRETQYF. The CDR3 nucleotides read TGTGCCAGCAGCTTAGCCCAACTAGCGGGGGGGCGCGAGACCCAGTACTTC.

The chain couples TRBV9 to TRBJ1-6; D is unresolved. V was pared by 2 bases and J by 8 bases, with 8 bases between. Looked up from germline, CDR1 is SGDLS and CDR2 is YYNGEE. The CDR3 is made up of 13 amino acids. The CDR3 DNA follows: TGTGCCAGCAGCGTTGGGCAAGATTCACCCCTCCACTTT. Amino acids: CASSVGQDSPLHF.

The chain employs TRBV18 and TRBJ1-1; D is unresolved. Between the trimmed V and J ends, which lost 2 bases and 5 bases, there was a span of 18 bases. CDR1 is KGHSH and CDR2 is LQKENI in the germline V gene. The CDR3 length is 16 residues. CDR3 DNA sequence: TGTGCCAGCTCACCATTTGTTATCTCCACGAGGACTGAAGCTTTCTTT. This codes for CASSPFVISTRTEAFF.